Below, 17 T cell receptor beta chains from the same sample are listed, as sequenced in a study of T cell clonality in common variable immunodeficiency. The repertoire was sequenced with immunoSEQ multiplex PCR; TCRdb's copy has only in-frame clones and lacks some. This sample carries 30,000 to 45,000 clones, none of them present only once. Material for sequencing was peripheral blood mononuclear cells. These receptors all stem from a person aged 18 to 75 in good health.

Concerning this clone itself: Coverage ceases 3 residues before the CDR3 finishes, and the germline J gene fills in the end. This sequence joins TRBV6-1 and TRBJ2-3; 11 bases are a match to TRBD1. Per germline, CDR1 MNHNS and CDR2 SASEGT. This CDR3 is built from 15 residues. Incomplete CDR3 DNA: TGTGCCAGCAGTGCCCGGACAGGGGGCCAAGAGACG. This encodes CASSARTGGQET. The full CDR3 sequence reads CASSARTGGQETQYF.

This clone was detected many times. With the read ending 3 residues before the CDR3 end, the germline J gene is used to fill in that end. V is TRBV18 and J is TRBJ2-6; D is uncertain. Trimming shortened V by 3 bases and J by 0 bases, and 3 bases separated the two germline ends. Germline V gene data show CDR1 as KGHSH and CDR2 as LQKENI. This CDR3 contains 14 residues. CDR3 in amino acids: CASSPISGANVLTF. The CDR3 DNA, read in part, is TGTGCCAGCTCACCTATCTCTGGGGCCAACGTC. Variable domain in full (rest from reference TRBV18 and TRBJ2-6): NAGVMQNPRHLVRRRGQEARLRCSPMKGHSHVYWYRQLPEEGLKFMVYLQKENIIDESGMPKERFSAEFPKEGPSILRIQQVVRGDSAAYFCASSPISGANVLTFGAGSRLTVL.

This clone was counted ten times or more. The read is 3 residues too short to cover the CDR3 end, so that end is filled in from the germline J gene. The V and J genes are TRBV28 and TRBJ2-1; 9 bases match TRBD1. V was clipped by 8 bases and J by 6 bases; unmatched bases: 8. The CDR3 is 14 residues long. Germline CDR1 and CDR2: MDHEN and SYDVKM. CDR3 loop: CASGTGTGFNEQFF. The part of the CDR3 DNA that was read is TGTGCCAGCGGAACCGGGACAGGGTTCAATGAG. Together with reference TRBV28 and TRBJ2-1, the CDR3 gives the full variable domain: DVKVTQSSRYLVKRTGEKVFLECVQDMDHENMFWYRQDPGLGLRLIYFSYDVKMKEKGDIPEGYSVSREKKERFSLILESASTNQTSMYLCASGTGTGFNEQFFGPGTRLTVL.

This clone was recorded at least ten times. The read comes to an end 3 residues before the CDR3 does, leaving the germline J gene to fill in the end. The chain carries TRBV2 and TRBJ1-1, with 7 bases aligning to TRBD1. This CDR3 is built from 14 residues. Germline V lookup: CDR1 SNHLY, CDR2 FYNNEI. The junction had 5 bases not matched to a gene; V was cut back by 4 bases and J by 3 bases. The CDR3 bases that were read are TGTGCCAGCAGTGGCCTGACAGGGTACACTGAA. This translates into CASSGLTGYTE. The entire CDR3 reads CASSGLTGYTEAFF. Full variable domain (outside the CDR3, taken from reference TRBV2 and TRBJ1-1): EPEVTQTPSHQVTQMGQEVILRCVPISNHLYFYWYRQILGQKVEFLVSFYNNEISEKSEIFDDQFSVERPDGSNFTLKIRSTKLEDSAMYFCASSGLTGYTEAFFGQGTRLTVV.

This clone was recorded at least ten times. CDR3 region: CASSQTGTGKSNQPQHF. The sequenced CDR3 bases are TGTGCCAGCAGCCAAACCGGGACAGGTAAGAGCAATCAGCCC. The rearrangement links TRBV7-3 to TRBJ1-5; 8 bases are a match to TRBD1. The read terminates 3 residues before the CDR3 end, so the remaining end is supplied by the germline J gene. The CDR3 extends over 17 amino acids. CDR1 and CDR2 (germline): SGHTA, FQGTGA. V lost 5 bases and J lost 1; bases outside the gene matches: 10.

This clone was counted ten times or more. The read ends 3 residues early relative to the CDR3; the germline J gene fills the gap. J is TRBJ2-7 and V is TRBV2; 9 positions agree with TRBD1. V lost 0 bases to trimming and J lost 3 bases; unmatched junction nucleotides: 3. CDR3 size: 15 residues. CDR1 SNHLY and CDR2 FYNNEI come from the germline V gene. The CDR3 loop is CASSEAGQGYYEQYF. CDR3 DNA (partial): TGTGCCAGCAGTGAAGCGGGACAGGGTTACTACGAG.

Many counts were recorded for this clone. Read data end 3 residues before the CDR3 end; the end is taken from the germline J gene. The J gene is TRBJ2-1, the V gene TRBV18, with a tentative D call TRBD1 (6 bases). The length of the CDR3 is 15 residues. CDR1 KGHSH and CDR2 LQKENI come from the germline V gene. V lost 3 bases to trimming and J lost 5 bases, with 14 bases between them. CDR3: CASSPGSGVDNEQFF. The sequenced CDR3 bases are TGTGCCAGCTCACCGGGCTCAGGGGTCGACAATGAG.

A few counts support this clone. The CDR3 DNA, read in part, is TGTGCCAGTAGTGAGGGACAGTCGGGGAATTCACCG. This translates into CASSEGQSGNSP. The complete CDR3 sequence is CASSEGQSGNSPLFF. The gene calls are TRBV19 and TRBJ2-2; 7 nucleotides line up with TRBD1. The CDR3 end falls 3 residues outside the read, so it is completed with the germline J gene. The CDR3 loop spans 15 amino acids. Germline V gene data show CDR1 as LNHDA and CDR2 as SQIVND (reference sequence).

This clone was seen at least ten times. The CDR3 end is not reached by the read, which stops 3 residues before it; the germline J gene fills it in. This chain links TRBV20-1 with TRBJ1-2; TRBD1 matches at 8 bases. Unmatched junction bases numbered 14, after V lost 8 bases and J lost 6 bases. CDR3 length: 14 residues. Germline CDR1 and CDR2: DFQATT and SNEGSKA (reference sequence). The CDR3 protein is CSNPGQGLKDGYTF. The DNA read from the CDR3 is TGCAGTAATCCAGGACAGGGCTTAAAGGATGGC.

Regarding this clone: The read gets to within 3 residues of the CDR3 end, and the germline J gene fills in the rest. This sequence joins TRBV7-6 and TRBJ2-3; 7 nucleotides align to TRBD2. The germline V gene encodes CDR1 SGHVS and CDR2 FNYEAQ. Trimming removed 5 bases from V and 2 bases from J; junction bases left unmatched: 7. The CDR3 totals 15 residues. CDR3 DNA (partial): TGTGCCAGCAGCCCTCTAGCGGCAGACACAGATACG. It is translated as CASSPLAADTDT. The complete CDR3 reads CASSPLAADTDTQYF.

The sample holds many counts of this clone. The DNA ends 3 residues before the CDR3 does, and the rest of the CDR3 is filled in from the germline J gene. The chain employs TRBV15 and TRBJ1-2; 8 nucleotides align to TRBD1. Germline V gene lookup returns CDR1 LNHNV and CDR2 YYDKDF (reference sequence). CDR3 length: 14 residues. CDR3 sequence: CATSDRGTLRGYTF. The DNA read from the CDR3 is TGTGCCACCAGCGACAGGGGAACCCTGCGGGGC.

This clone was picked up many times. Read coverage stops 3 residues before the CDR3 terminus; the germline J gene supplies the remainder. The chain recombines TRBV12-3 or TRBV12-4 with TRBJ2-2; tentative D call: TRBD2 (5 bases). The CDR3 is made up of 16 amino acids. Trimming took off 3 bases at V and 1 base at J, with 12 bases between the two ends. CDR3 DNA, as far as it was read: TGTGCCAGCAGTTTCGTGGCGGGCGGGAACACCGGGGAG. Amino acids: CASSFVAGGNTGE. From start to end, the CDR3 is CASSFVAGGNTGELFF.

In this sample, this clone turned up a few times. The sequence runs out 3 residues before the end of the CDR3; the remainder is reconstructed from the germline J gene. This chain uses TRBV5-1 with TRBJ2-1; TRBD2 matches 10 bases. Trimming at V came to 2 bases and at J to 7 bases, leaving 6 bases not matched to a gene. Germline lookup yields CDR1 SGHRS and CDR2 YFSETQ. The CDR3 loop spans 15 amino acids. CDR3 sequence: CASSLSSGSMNEQFF. The CDR3 bases that were read are TGCGCCAGCAGCTTATCTAGCGGGAGTATGAATGAG.

This clone was counted ten times or more. The read halts 3 residues ahead of the CDR3 end, with the missing end drawn from the germline J gene. The chain employs TRBV19 and TRBJ2-7, with D perhaps TRBD1 (6 bases). CDR3 length equals 13 residues. Germline V gene data show CDR1 as LNHDA and CDR2 as SQIVND (reference sequence). Trimming cost V 6 bases and J 3 bases, with 12 bases left between them. The CDR3 spells CASSRDTNYEQYF. The covered CDR3 bases are TGTGCCAGTAGCCGGGACACCAACTACGAG. The complete variable domain, with remaining parts taken from reference TRBV19 and TRBJ2-7, reads DGGITQSPKYLFRKEGQNVTLSCEQNLNHDAMYWYRQDPGQGLRLIYYSQIVNDFQKGDIAEGYSVSREKKESFPLTVTSAQKNPTAFYLCASSRDTNYEQYFGPGTRLTVT.

Concerning this clone itself: A read error may produce the germline difference seen at one junction end. The read ends 3 residues before the CDR3 terminus; that terminus is restored from the germline J gene. The sample holds other DNA sequences that translate to the same CDR3. This chain joins TRBV6-1 and TRBJ2-3; TRBD2 aligns across 8 bases. Per the germline V gene, CDR1 is MNHNS and CDR2 is SASEGT. CDR3 size: 15 residues. The sequenced part of the CDR3 DNA is TGTGCCAGCAGTGTAACTAGCGGACGCACAGACACG. It encodes CASSVTSGRTDT. The entire CDR3 reads CASSVTSGRTDTQYF.

About this clone: The read finishes 3 residues shy of the CDR3 end, and the germline J gene is used to complete it. Other DNA sequences from this sample encode an identical CDR3 as well. The rearrangement uses TRBV18 and TRBJ1-1; D perhaps matches TRBD1 (5 bases). Germline CDR1 KGHSH, CDR2 LQKENI. The CDR3 sequence is 11 residues long. This CDR3 reads CASSPDRGAFF. The DNA read from the CDR3 is TGTGCCAGCTCACCGGATAGGGGC.

This clone was observed at least ten times. Read sequence stops 3 residues before the CDR3 end, and the germline J gene provides the missing end. This chain connects TRBV5-1 to TRBJ2-5; TRBD1 matches at 11 bases. Trimming at V came to 4 bases and at J to 5 bases, leaving 7 bases not matched to a gene. In germline, CDR1 is SGHRS, CDR2 YFSETQ. The CDR3 is 15 amino acids. CDR3 sequence reads: CASSGRDRGDETQYF. The DNA read from the CDR3 is TGCGCCAGCAGCGGTCGGGACAGGGGGGATGAGACC. Using reference TRBV5-1 and TRBJ2-5 for the parts outside the CDR3, the full variable domain is KAGVTQTPRYLIKTRGQQVTLSCSPISGHRSVSWYQQTPGQGLQFLFEYFSETQRNKGNFPGRFSGRQFSNSRSEMNVSTLELGDSALYLCASSGRDRGDETQYFGPGTRLLVL.